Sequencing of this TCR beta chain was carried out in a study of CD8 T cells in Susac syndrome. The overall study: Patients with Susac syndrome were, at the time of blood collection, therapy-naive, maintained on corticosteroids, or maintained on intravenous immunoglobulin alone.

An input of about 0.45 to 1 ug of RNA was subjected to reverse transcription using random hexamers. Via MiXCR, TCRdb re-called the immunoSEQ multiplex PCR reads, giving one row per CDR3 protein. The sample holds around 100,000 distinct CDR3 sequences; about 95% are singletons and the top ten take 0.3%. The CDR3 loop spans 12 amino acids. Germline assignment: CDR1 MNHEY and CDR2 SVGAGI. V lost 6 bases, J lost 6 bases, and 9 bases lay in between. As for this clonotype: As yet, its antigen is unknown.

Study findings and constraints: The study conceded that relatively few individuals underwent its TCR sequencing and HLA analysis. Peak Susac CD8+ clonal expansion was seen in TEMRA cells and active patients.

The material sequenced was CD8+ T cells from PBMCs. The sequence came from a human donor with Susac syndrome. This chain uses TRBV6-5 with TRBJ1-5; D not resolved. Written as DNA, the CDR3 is TGTGCCAGCAGCCGGGTGGGTCAGCCCCAGCATTTT. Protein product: CASSRVGQPQHF.